The rows below give T cell receptor beta chains drawn from one sample of a study of blood T cell repertoires in COVID-19. Clones were read by immunoSEQ multiplex PCR, and TCRdb kept only the in-frame ones, dropping some. This sample has about 280,000 clones, with about 89% found just once. Source material: peripheral blood. Receptor source: a man aged 35-49 years with active or convalescent COVID-19. Each CDR3 is given with its conserved first and last residue. Fields, in order: V gene, clone size, J gene, D gene, CDR3 DNA, CDR3 protein. The D gene is left open where the match is weak. Not all rows give a size; the values are once, few, many and, for expanded clones, a class.

v_gene: TRBV18; abundance: NA; j_gene: TRBJ1-3; d_gene: NA; CDR3nt: TGTGCCAGCTCACCAAAGGGAGTCCCTGGAAACACCATATATTTT; CDR3aa: CASSPKGVPGNTIYF
v_gene: TRBV2; abundance: NA; j_gene: TRBJ1-5; d_gene: NA; CDR3nt: TGTGCCAGCAGTGAAGATGAGGGGGTGGGGCAGCCCCAGCATTTT; CDR3aa: CASSEDEGVGQPQHF
v_gene: TRBV15; abundance: NA; j_gene: TRBJ1-4; d_gene: TRBD1; CDR3nt: TGTGCCACCAGCAGAGATTTCCCGGGACAGACTAATGAAAAACTGTTTTTT; CDR3aa: CATSRDFPGQTNEKLFF
v_gene: TRBV3-1/TRBV3-2; abundance: NA; j_gene: TRBJ1-2; d_gene: NA; CDR3nt: TGTGCCAGCAGAAAGAGCGAGGTAGACTATGGCTACACCTTC; CDR3aa: CASRKSEVDYGYTF
v_gene: TRBV4-1; abundance: NA; j_gene: TRBJ1-4; d_gene: NA; CDR3nt: TGCGCCAGCAGCCAAGGGGTCAGGGTGGGAGAAAAACTGTTTTTT; CDR3aa: CASSQGVRVGEKLFF
v_gene: TRBV28; abundance: NA; j_gene: TRBJ2-7; d_gene: NA; CDR3nt: TGTGCCAGCAGTCCCGGAGGGCCCTACGAGCAGTACTTC; CDR3aa: CASSPGGPYEQYF
v_gene: TRBV2; abundance: NA; j_gene: TRBJ2-7; d_gene: TRBD1; CDR3nt: TGTGCCAGCAGGGATAGGGGGCACGAGCAGTACTTC; CDR3aa: CASRDRGHEQYF
v_gene: TRBV2; abundance: NA; j_gene: TRBJ2-1; d_gene: NA; CDR3nt: TGTGCCAGCAATGACAGGCAGGGGAATGAGCAGTTCTTC; CDR3aa: CASNDRQGNEQFF
v_gene: TRBV20-1; abundance: NA; j_gene: TRBJ2-7; d_gene: TRBD2; CDR3nt: TGCAGTGCTAGTGTTGGAGCGGGGTGGGAGCAGTACTTC; CDR3aa: CSASVGAGWEQYF
v_gene: TRBV12-3/TRBV12-4; abundance: NA; j_gene: TRBJ1-1; d_gene: NA; CDR3nt: TGTGCCAGCAGTATTGGGGGCCGCACTGAAGCTTTCTTT; CDR3aa: CASSIGGRTEAFF
v_gene: TRBV18; abundance: NA; j_gene: TRBJ2-6; d_gene: TRBD1; CDR3nt: TGTGCCAGCTCACCAAAACAGGGGGCGCAAGGGGCCAACGTCCTGACTTTC; CDR3aa: CASSPKQGAQGANVLTF
v_gene: TRBV11-2; abundance: few; j_gene: TRBJ2-7; d_gene: TRBD2; CDR3nt: TGTGCCAGCAGCTTCGATACTAGCGGGGCCGAGCAGTACTTC; CDR3aa: CASSFDTSGAEQYF
v_gene: TRBV11-3; abundance: NA; j_gene: TRBJ1-3; d_gene: TRBD1; CDR3nt: TGTGCCAGCAGCTTAGGGGACAGGGCGACTGGAAACACCATATATTTT; CDR3aa: CASSLGDRATGNTIYF
v_gene: TRBV4-1; abundance: NA; j_gene: TRBJ2-3; d_gene: NA; CDR3nt: TGCGCCAGCAGCCAAAGACCGCCAGGCGATACGCAGTATTTT; CDR3aa: CASSQRPPGDTQYF
v_gene: TRBV19; abundance: NA; j_gene: TRBJ1-2; d_gene: TRBD1; CDR3nt: TGTGCCAGTAGTGATCCGGACAGGCACTATGGCTACACCTTC; CDR3aa: CASSDPDRHYGYTF
v_gene: TRBV7-3; abundance: NA; j_gene: TRBJ2-2; d_gene: TRBD2; CDR3nt: TGTGCCAGCAGCTCTAGCGGGGGCTTCACCGGGGAGCTGTTTTTT; CDR3aa: CASSSSGGFTGELFF
v_gene: TRBV29-1; abundance: NA; j_gene: TRBJ2-3; d_gene: TRBD1; CDR3nt: TGCAGCGTTTGTGGGACAGGGTCAGATACGCAGTATTTT; CDR3aa: CSVCGTGSDTQYF
v_gene: TRBV7-9; abundance: NA; j_gene: TRBJ1-4; d_gene: TRBD1; CDR3nt: TGTGCCAGCAGCCAGACAGGGAGTGAAAAACTGTTTTTT; CDR3aa: CASSQTGSEKLFF
v_gene: TRBV10-3; abundance: NA; j_gene: TRBJ2-7; d_gene: TRBD1; CDR3nt: TGTGCCATCGGATCGGGACAGGGGTACGAGCAGTACTTC; CDR3aa: CAIGSGQGYEQYF
v_gene: TRBV7-3; abundance: NA; j_gene: TRBJ2-1; d_gene: TRBD1; CDR3nt: TGTGCCAGCAGCTTAGGACAGGGTAATGAGCAGTTCTTC; CDR3aa: CASSLGQGNEQFF
v_gene: TRBV6-5; abundance: NA; j_gene: TRBJ1-2; d_gene: NA; CDR3nt: TGTGCCAGCAGACCCTACTCACAGGACGGCTATGGCTACACCTTC; CDR3aa: CASRPYSQDGYGYTF
v_gene: TRBV24-1; abundance: NA; j_gene: TRBJ2-1; d_gene: NA; CDR3nt: TGTGCCACCAGTGATTTGACGGGCAATGAGCAGTTCTTC; CDR3aa: CATSDLTGNEQFF
v_gene: TRBV7-2; abundance: NA; j_gene: TRBJ2-5; d_gene: NA; CDR3nt: TGTGCCAGCAGTTCCCTCGGGACAGCGGGAGAGACCCAGTACTTC; CDR3aa: CASSSLGTAGETQYF
v_gene: TRBV28; abundance: NA; j_gene: TRBJ2-1; d_gene: TRBD1; CDR3nt: TGTGCCACGCATACAGGGGGTGCCTACAATGAGCAGTTCTTC; CDR3aa: CATHTGGAYNEQFF
v_gene: TRBV10-1; abundance: NA; j_gene: TRBJ2-7; d_gene: TRBD2; CDR3nt: TGCGCCAGCAATCCCGGGACTAGAGGTGGCGAGCAGTACTTC; CDR3aa: CASNPGTRGGEQYF
v_gene: TRBV3-1/TRBV3-2; abundance: NA; j_gene: TRBJ1-1; d_gene: NA; CDR3nt: TGTGCCAGCAGTCCTACCAGGGTTTCTGAAGCTTTCTTT; CDR3aa: CASSPTRVSEAFF
v_gene: TRBV7-3; abundance: few; j_gene: TRBJ2-7; d_gene: TRBD2; CDR3nt: TGTGCCAGCAGCCCACTAGCGGGAGAGGGGGAGCAGTACTTC; CDR3aa: CASSPLAGEGEQYF
v_gene: TRBV29-1; abundance: NA; j_gene: TRBJ2-5; d_gene: TRBD2; CDR3nt: TGCAGCGTTGAAGGGGGACTAGCGGGATCAAGGCCCAAGGGCAGGGAGACCCAGTACTTC; CDR3aa: CSVEGGLAGSRPKGRETQYF
v_gene: TRBV20-1; abundance: NA; j_gene: TRBJ1-3; d_gene: NA; CDR3nt: TGCAGTGCTCCCACTGGAAACACCATATATTTT; CDR3aa: CSAPTGNTIYF
v_gene: TRBV9; abundance: NA; j_gene: TRBJ2-1; d_gene: TRBD1; CDR3nt: TGTGCCAGCAGCACCCGGACCGGGACAGGGCTAAACAATGAGCAGTTCTTC; CDR3aa: CASSTRTGTGLNNEQFF
v_gene: TRBV24-1; abundance: NA; j_gene: TRBJ2-1; d_gene: NA; CDR3nt: TGTGCCACCAGTGATTCGAGCGGTAATACCTACAATGAGCAGTTCTTC; CDR3aa: CATSDSSGNTYNEQFF
v_gene: TRBV18; abundance: few; j_gene: TRBJ2-2; d_gene: NA; CDR3nt: TGTGCCAGCTCGCAGACACCCCCCGGGGAGCTGTTTTTT; CDR3aa: CASSQTPPGELFF
v_gene: TRBV19; abundance: NA; j_gene: TRBJ1-1; d_gene: TRBD1; CDR3nt: TGTGCCAGTAGCCCACAGGGGAGCACTGAAGCTTTCTTT; CDR3aa: CASSPQGSTEAFF
v_gene: TRBV19; abundance: NA; j_gene: TRBJ1-1; d_gene: NA; CDR3nt: TGTGCCAGTAGTATTCTAGGGAACACTGAAGCTTTCTTT; CDR3aa: CASSILGNTEAFF
v_gene: TRBV14; abundance: once; j_gene: TRBJ2-7; d_gene: TRBD2; CDR3nt: TGTGCCAGCAGCTACAGCGGGAGGGCCGTGGGGGAGCAGTACTTC; CDR3aa: CASSYSGRAVGEQYF
v_gene: TRBV7-3; abundance: NA; j_gene: TRBJ2-1; d_gene: TRBD2; CDR3nt: TGTGCCAGCAGCTTTTTAGCGGGAGTGAGCCATGAGCAGTTCTTC; CDR3aa: CASSFLAGVSHEQFF
v_gene: TRBV19; abundance: NA; j_gene: TRBJ2-2; d_gene: NA; CDR3nt: TGTGCCAGTTCAACAGGGATCTATTTTACCGGGGAGCTGTTTTTT; CDR3aa: CASSTGIYFTGELFF